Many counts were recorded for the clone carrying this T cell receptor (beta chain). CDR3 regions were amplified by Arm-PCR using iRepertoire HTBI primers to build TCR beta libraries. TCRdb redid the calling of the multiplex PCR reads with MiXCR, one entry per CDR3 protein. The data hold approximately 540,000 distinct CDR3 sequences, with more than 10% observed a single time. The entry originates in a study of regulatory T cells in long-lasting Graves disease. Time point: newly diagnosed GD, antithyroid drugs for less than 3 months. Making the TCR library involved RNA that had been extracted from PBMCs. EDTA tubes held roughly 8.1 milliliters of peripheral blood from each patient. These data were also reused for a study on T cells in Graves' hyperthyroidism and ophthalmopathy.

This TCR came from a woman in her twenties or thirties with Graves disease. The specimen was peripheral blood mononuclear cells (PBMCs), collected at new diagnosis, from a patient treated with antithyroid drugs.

CDR3 amino acids: CAIGPTGTTNEKLFF. In DNA form, the CDR3 reads TGTGCCATCGGACCTACAGGGACAACTAATGAAAAACTGTTTTTT. The chain couples TRBV10-3 to TRBJ1-4, with D possibly matching TRBD1 (6 bases). The CDR3 runs to 15 residues. From germline, CDR1 is ENHRY and CDR2 SYGVKD. V was clipped by 8 bases and J by 0 bases, with 13 bases between them.